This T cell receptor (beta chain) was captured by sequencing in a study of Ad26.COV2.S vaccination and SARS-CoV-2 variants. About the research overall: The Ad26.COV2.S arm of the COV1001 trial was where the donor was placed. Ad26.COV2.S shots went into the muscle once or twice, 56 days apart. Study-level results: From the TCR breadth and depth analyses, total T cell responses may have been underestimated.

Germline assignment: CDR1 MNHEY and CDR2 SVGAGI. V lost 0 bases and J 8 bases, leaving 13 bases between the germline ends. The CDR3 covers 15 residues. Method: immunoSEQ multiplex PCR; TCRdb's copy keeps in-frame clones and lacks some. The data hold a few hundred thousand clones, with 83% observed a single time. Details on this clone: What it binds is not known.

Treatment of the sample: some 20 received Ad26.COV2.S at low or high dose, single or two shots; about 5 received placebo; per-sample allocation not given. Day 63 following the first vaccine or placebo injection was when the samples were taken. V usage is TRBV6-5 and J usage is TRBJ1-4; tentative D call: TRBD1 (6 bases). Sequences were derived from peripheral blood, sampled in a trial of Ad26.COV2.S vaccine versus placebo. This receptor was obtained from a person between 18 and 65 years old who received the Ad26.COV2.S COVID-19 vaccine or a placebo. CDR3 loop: CASSYSGTQGEKLFF. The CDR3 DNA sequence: TGTGCCAGCAGTTACTCCGGGACACAAGGCGAAAAACTGTTTTTT.